This T cell receptor beta chain was obtained from a study of naive CD8 T cells in extremely preterm neonates. Findings and limits, study-wide: Compared with older groups, preterm CDR3s were shorter, with fewer N additions and less trimming.

In germline, CDR1 is MNHEY, CDR2 SMNVEV (reference sequence). Trimming shortened V by 3 bases and J by 6 bases, and 7 bases separated the two germline ends. This CDR3 is 12 amino acids long. Preterm samples came from extremely preterm deliveries at roughly 22-28 weeks. Method: immunoSEQ multiplex PCR; TCRdb's copy keeps in-frame clones and lacks some. Of around 25,000 clones listed, around 88% were seen once; the top ten hold 0.8% to 0.95%. Comment on this clone: No antigen is known for it.

Sequences were obtained from naive CD8+ T cells from cord blood. The chain employs TRBV27 and TRBJ2-3; D is uncertain. This TCR derives from a boy who was born preterm. CDR3 residues: CASSFLWDTQYF. In nucleotides, the CDR3 is TGTGCCAGCAGTTTCTTATGGGATACGCAGTATTTT.